The 16 T cell receptor beta chains in this list originate from one sample, sequenced in a study of identical twins. TCRdb re-derived calls from the 5' RACE reads in MiXCR, one entry per CDR3 protein. The sample includes 450,000 or so distinct CDR3 sequences, about 13% of them seen just once. A further study also used this sample, focusing on yellow fever vaccine responses in identical twins.

The sample taken for sequencing was CD4+ T cells sorted from blood. These receptors were collected from a woman aged 18-29 years in good health.

Only a few counts were recorded for this clonotype. The chain uses TRBV2 and TRBJ2-3; a weak D match, TRBD2 (6 bases). The CDR3 covers 10 residues. The V gene's germline CDR1 is SNHLY and CDR2 FYNNEI. V was cut by 7 bases and J by 13 bases, with 12 bases left in between. The CDR3, as DNA: TGTGCCAGCAAGCTCAGGGAGGAGTATTTT. Protein: CASKLREEYF.

The rearrangement joins TRBV7-2 to TRBJ2-2; 8 nucleotides match TRBD1. CDR1 SGHTA and CDR2 FQGNSA come from the germline V gene. Germline trimming cut 4 bases from V and 11 bases from J; bases unmatched to any gene: 6. There are 13 residues in the CDR3. CDR3 region: CASSSGQVSELFF. Written as DNA, the CDR3 is TGTGCCAGCAGCTCGGGACAGGTATCAGAGCTGTTTTTT.

The table lists this clonotype with a few counts. The V call is TRBV4-1, the J call TRBJ2-7; the D is unclear. The CDR3 totals 13 residues. V lost 0 bases, J lost 4 bases, and 7 bases lay in between. Per the germline V gene, CDR1 is MGHRA and CDR2 is YSYEKL. The DNA of the CDR3 is TGCGCCAGCAGCCAAGAAGTTGGGTACGAGCAGTACTTC. Its protein is CASSQEVGYEQYF.

The chain has TRBV15 and TRBJ1-4, with unresolved D. V gave up 0 bases and J gave up 5 bases, with 10 bases separating them. The CDR3 runs to 15 residues. Germline V gives CDR1 LNHNV, CDR2 YYDKDF (reference sequence). The CDR3 spells CATSRDGKENEKLFF. The CDR3 DNA follows: TGTGCCACCAGCAGAGATGGGAAAGAGAATGAAAAACTGTTTTTT.

This clonotype was counted many times. The J gene is TRBJ2-5, the V gene TRBV12-3 or TRBV12-4; 8 bases are a match to TRBD2. V shed 2 bases and J 5 bases; nucleotides not matched to a gene: 7. The CDR3 totals 15 residues. Written as DNA, the CDR3 is TGTGCCAGCAGTTTAAGTTCAGCGGGGGAGGAGACCCAGTACTTC. This gives the protein CASSLSSAGEETQYF.

V usage is TRBV7-2 and J usage is TRBJ1-1; D is unresolved. The V and J ends lost 5 bases and 2 bases respectively, with 9 bases between them. CDR1 SGHTA and CDR2 FQGNSA come from the germline V gene. The length of the CDR3 is 13 residues. CDR3 sequence reads: CASSTRRNTEAFF. CDR3 sequence (DNA): TGTGCCAGCAGCACCCGGAGAAACACTGAAGCTTTCTTT.

This clonotype showed up many times. This rearrangement joins TRBV24-1 to TRBJ2-1; perhaps D is TRBD1 or TRBD2 (5 bases each). Germline V CDR1 and CDR2: KGHDR, SFDVKD. Trimming stripped 3 bases from V and 8 bases from J, with 16 bases between. The CDR3 consists of 15 residues. The CDR3 spells CATSDGTPPIHEQFF. CDR3 sequence (DNA): TGTGCCACCAGTGATGGGACCCCGCCAATTCATGAGCAGTTCTTC.

The chain is built from TRBV11-2 and TRBJ2-1; D might be TRBD2 (5 bases). This CDR3 spans 15 amino acids. V was trimmed by 0 bases and J by 5 bases, leaving 11 bases between them. CDR1 is SGHAT, CDR2 FQNNGV, per germline. For the CDR3, the DNA is TGTGCCAGCAGCTTAGAAGTTTGGGGAGACAATGAGCAGTTCTTC. Its protein product is CASSLEVWGDNEQFF.

Many counts were recorded for this clonotype. The chain employs TRBV7-9 and TRBJ2-3; TRBD2 agrees at 14 bases. Per germline, CDR1 SEHNR and CDR2 FQNEAQ (reference sequence). With 0 bases clipped from V and 4 bases from J, the junction kept 3 bases outside the gene matches. CDR3 length equals 17 residues. The CDR3 DNA is TGTGCCAGCAGCTTAGCCCGACTAGCGGGGGGGCCAGATACGCAGTATTTT. Amino acids: CASSLARLAGGPDTQYF.

This clonotype was detected only a few times. CDR3 in DNA: TGTGCCAGCAGCGTAACCGTAGCGGGAGGATCTTACGAGCAGTACTTC. Its translation: CASSVTVAGGSYEQYF. This rearrangement joins TRBV9 to TRBJ2-7; 10 bases are shared with TRBD2. The V and J ends lost 1 base and 4 bases, in that order; junction bases with no gene match: 8. The germline CDR1 and CDR2 sequences are SGDLS and YYNGEE. This CDR3 contains 16 residues.

The V gene is TRBV10-3, the J gene TRBJ2-5; TRBD2 aligns across 8 bases. Per germline, CDR1 ENHRY and CDR2 SYGVKD. This CDR3 region has 14 residues. V was clipped by 11 bases and J by 5 bases; unmatched bases: 13. The CDR3 is CAANPGGPGETQYF. The CDR3 nucleotides are TGTGCCGCCAACCCGGGAGGGCCGGGGGAGACCCAGTACTTC.

This clonotype was seen only a few times. The chain joins TRBV12-3 or TRBV12-4 to TRBJ1-1; possible D gene TRBD1, 5 bases. Trimming shortened V by 4 bases and J by 2 bases, and 11 bases separated the two germline ends. This CDR3 is built from 14 residues. The DNA of the CDR3 is TGTGCCAGCAGTTCGGGACTCAGTAACACTGAAGCTTTCTTT. This encodes CASSSGLSNTEAFF.

V is TRBV27 and J is TRBJ2-3; D gene unclear. This CDR3 spans 14 amino acids. From germline, CDR1 is MNHEY and CDR2 SMNVEV (reference sequence). V shed 4 bases and J shed 0 bases, with 8 bases lying between them. CDR3 residues: CASSYLISTDTQYF. The CDR3 nucleotides are TGTGCCAGCAGTTACCTCATCAGCACAGATACGCAGTATTTT.

This clonotype has at least ten counts. The V gene is TRBV12-3 or TRBV12-4, the J gene TRBJ2-7, with D perhaps matching TRBD1 or TRBD2 (5 bases each). Trimming removed 5 bases at V and 0 bases at J, with 14 bases between. The CDR3 loop spans 15 amino acids. The CDR3 reads CASSRGDVSSYEQYF. CDR3 in DNA: TGTGCCAGCAGTCGAGGGGACGTTAGCTCCTACGAGCAGTACTTC.

This clonotype was observed a few times. The chain recombines TRBV11-2 with TRBJ2-4, with 7 bases aligning to TRBD2. The trim removed 3 bases at V and 1 base at J, leaving 3 bases unmatched. The CDR3 contains 15 residues. CDR1 SGHAT and CDR2 FQNNGV come from the germline V gene. DNA for the CDR3: TGTGCCAGCAGCTTGGGGAGGGCGGCCAAAAACATTCAGTACTTC. Residues: CASSLGRAAKNIQYF. Full variable domain (rest looked up from reference TRBV11-2 and TRBJ2-4): EAGVAQSPRYKIIEKRQSVAFWCNPISGHATLYWYQQILGQGPKLLIQFQNNGVVDDSQLPKDRFSAERLKGVDSTLKIQPAKLEDSAVYLCASSLGRAAKNIQYFGAGTRLSVL.

This clonotype was counted a few times. This chain uses TRBV4-2 with TRBJ2-2, with 7 bases fitting TRBD2. The CDR3 runs to 17 residues. With V trimmed by 2 bases and J by 0 bases, 6 bases remained unmatched. Germline lookup yields CDR1 LGHNA and CDR2 YNFKEQ. CDR3 nucleotide sequence: TGTGCCAGCAGCCAAATCTCAGGACTAGCGAACACCGGGGAGCTGTTTTTT. Protein sequence: CASSQISGLANTGELFF.